This TCR beta chain was recorded in a study of cytomegalovirus exposure and HLA in healthy donors. Study context: Out of 150 million to 200 million T cells, an earlier analysis found about 100 million unique TCR beta sequences in total. Broader study findings: An Asian-associated ancestry cluster reportedly showed fewer N-insertions than the roughly 670-donor mean in a later analysis. Owing to their indistinguishability, certain V segments, notably TRBV6-2 and TRBV6-3, were excluded.

The CDR3 contains 14 residues. CDR1 and CDR2 (germline): MNHNS, SASEGT. V lost 2 bases, J lost 7 bases, and 12 bases lay in between. As regards this clone: Its antigen is not identified.

Primers included in the PCR were 60 Vbeta and 13 Jbeta primers. The authors' processing: Later, an analysis found about 80 million unique TCR beta chains, and roughly 10 million of these were shared. Here immunoSEQ multiplex PCR was the method, and the copy in TCRdb shows in-frame clones only, minus some. That table is the source of V, J and clone size, and D and trimming were worked out from the DNA. The sample carries about 120,000 clones, around 74% recorded once. The TCR originated in a man aged 60-69 years in good health and CMV-seropositive. The chain carries TRBV6-1 and TRBJ2-1; tentative D call: TRBD1 (6 bases). Sequencing input: PBMCs. The CDR3 sequence: CASSEYRVWNEQFF. The CDR3 region has the DNA TGTGCCAGCAGTGAATACAGGGTATGGAATGAGCAGTTCTTC.